Listed here are 13 T cell receptor beta chains from one sample, sequenced in a study of CD8 T cells in Susac syndrome. With random hexamers, reverse transcription was performed on about 0.5 to 1 ug of RNA. One entry per CDR3 protein, called by TCRdb with MiXCR from the immunoSEQ multiplex PCR reads. The sample lists under 250,000 distinct CDR3 sequences, roughly 95% occurring once. Specimen: CD4+ T cells from PBMCs. The source is a human donor with multiple sclerosis.

The table lists this clonotype with a count of one. V gene TRBV5-1 combines with J gene TRBJ1-2; 8 nucleotides agree with TRBD1. This CDR3 has 16 residues. Germline values: CDR1 SGHRS, CDR2 YFSETQ. V lost 0 bases to trimming and J lost 5 bases; unmatched junction nucleotides: 9. This CDR3 reads CASSLGTGLLSYGYTF. DNA for the CDR3: TGCGCCAGCAGCTTGGGGACAGGGCTTCTATCTTATGGCTACACCTTC.

The chain carries TRBV18 and TRBJ2-3; tentative D call: TRBD2 (6 bases). This CDR3 is 13 amino acids long. V shed 6 bases and J shed 4 bases, with 11 bases lying between them. Germline V gene sequence: CDR1 KGHSH, CDR2 LQKENI. The chain's CDR3 is CASSPTGADTQYF. The CDR3 DNA sequence: TGTGCCAGCTCCCCCACGGGGGCAGATACGCAGTATTTT.

The CDR3 bases are TGCGCCAGCAGCCAAGAGCCCGGTTATGGCTACACCTTC. This codes for CASSQEPGYGYTF. This chain links TRBV4-1 with TRBJ1-2, with D uncertain. The V end lost 0 bases, the J end lost 5 bases, and 7 bases lay between the germline ends. Germline V CDR1 and CDR2: MGHRA, YSYEKL. The CDR3 is made up of 13 amino acids.

The chain couples TRBV7-9 to TRBJ1-1, with D perhaps TRBD1 (5 bases). CDR1 SEHNR and CDR2 FQNEAQ come from the germline V gene (reference sequence). The CDR3 is 16 amino acids. V dropped 4 bases and J dropped 1 base, with 16 bases sitting between them. DNA of the CDR3: TGTGCCAGCAGCTCAGGGAGACAGTTTGGGAACACTGAAGCTTTCTTT. This sequence encodes CASSSGRQFGNTEAFF.

The chain joins TRBV4-1 to TRBJ1-3; D is unresolved. With 4 bases removed from V and 3 bases from J, the gap between germline ends came to 13 bases. This CDR3 region has 15 residues. Germline loops: CDR1 MGHRA, CDR2 YSYEKL. Here the CDR3 reads CASSRAAGYGNTIYF. The CDR3 nucleotides read TGCGCCAGCAGCCGCGCGGCGGGATATGGAAACACCATATATTTT.

The J gene is TRBJ2-7, the V gene TRBV12-3 or TRBV12-4; TRBD2 agrees at 10 bases. Trimming cost V 5 bases and J 4 bases; bases outside gene matches: 2. CDR3 length: 13 residues. The DNA for the CDR3 is TGTGCCAGCAGTATACTAGCGGGATACGAGCAGTACGTC. Its protein is CASSILAGYEQYV.

This chain joins TRBV5-1 and TRBJ2-5, with D perhaps TRBD1 (6 bases). CDR1 and CDR2 (germline): SGHRS, YFSETQ. The CDR3 covers 14 residues. Trimming cost V 7 bases and J 2 bases, with 15 bases left between them. The CDR3 DNA sequence: TGCGCCAGCGCCCCTCGGACAGTTCAAGAGACCCAGTACTTC. As protein: CASAPRTVQETQYF.

J is TRBJ1-5 and V is TRBV28; possibly TRBD1 for D (5 bases). This CDR3 contains 14 residues. The germline V and J ends were trimmed by 6 bases and 3 bases, with 12 bases remaining between them. Germline-derived CDR1 and CDR2 are MDHEN and SYDVKM. In DNA, the CDR3 is TGTGCCAGCAGGGGCGGAGGGGACAATCAGCCCCAGCATTTT. It yields the protein CASRGGGDNQPQHF.

The chain combines TRBV29-1 with TRBJ2-3; unclear D gene. The CDR3 extends over 13 amino acids. CDR1 and CDR2 from the germline V gene are SQVTM and ANQGSEA. Trimming pared 8 bases from V and 2 bases from J, leaving 14 bases between. CDR3 amino acids: CSTDGPPTDTQYF. The CDR3 DNA is TGCAGCACTGACGGGCCCCCCACAGATACGCAGTATTTT.

This clonotype was detected only once. The gene calls are TRBV6-1 and TRBJ1-2; D possibly corresponds to TRBD1 (6 bases). Germline-derived CDR1 and CDR2 are MNHNS and SASEGT. The ends were cut back, 6 bases at V and 4 bases at J, with 18 bases in the middle. This CDR3 is 15 amino acids long. CDR3 sequence: CASSSTPLDSYGYTF. The CDR3 region has the DNA TGTGCCAGCAGCTCTACCCCTTTGGACAGCTATGGCTACACCTTC.

CDR3 amino acids: CASSPGLSRGNQPQHF. The CDR3 nucleotides are TGCGCCAGCAGCCCGGGACTCTCGAGGGGCAATCAGCCCCAGCATTTT. The chain joins TRBV5-1 to TRBJ1-5, with D perhaps matching TRBD1 (5 bases). The CDR3 spans 16 residues. Germline V lookup: CDR1 SGHRS, CDR2 YFSETQ. Trimming removed 4 bases from V and 2 bases from J, with 16 bases in between.

V usage is TRBV7-8 and J usage is TRBJ1-3; tentatively, D is TRBD1 (6 bases). This CDR3 is 17 amino acids long. Germline V gene lookup returns CDR1 SGHVS and CDR2 FQNEAQ. Trimming left V 2 bases short and J 2 bases short, with 16 bases between. CDR3 residues: CASSLYMSGATGNTIYF. For the CDR3, the DNA is TGTGCCAGCAGCTTATATATGTCAGGGGCTACTGGAAACACCATATATTTT.

V usage is TRBV9 and J usage is TRBJ2-2; 8 bases match TRBD1. Unmatched junction bases numbered 6, after V lost 3 bases and J lost 5 bases. CDR1 is SGDLS, CDR2 YYNGEE, per germline. CDR3 length: 15 amino acids. The CDR3 sequence: CASSAQGVGTGELFF. DNA of the CDR3: TGTGCCAGCAGCGCACAGGGGGTTGGGACCGGGGAGCTGTTTTTT.